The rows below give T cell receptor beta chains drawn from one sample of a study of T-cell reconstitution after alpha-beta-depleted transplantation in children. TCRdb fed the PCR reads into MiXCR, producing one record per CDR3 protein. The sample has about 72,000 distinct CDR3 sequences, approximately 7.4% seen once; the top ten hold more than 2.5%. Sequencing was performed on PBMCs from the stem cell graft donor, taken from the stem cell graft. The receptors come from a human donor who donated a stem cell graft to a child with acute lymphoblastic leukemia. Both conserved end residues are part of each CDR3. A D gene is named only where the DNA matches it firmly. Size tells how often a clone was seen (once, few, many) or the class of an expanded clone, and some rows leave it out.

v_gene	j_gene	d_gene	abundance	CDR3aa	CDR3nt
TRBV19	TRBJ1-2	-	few	CATYHPTWHLNYGYTF	TGTGCCACCTATCATCCCACATGGCACCTTAACTATGGCTACACCTTC
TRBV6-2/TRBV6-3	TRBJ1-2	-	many	CASSSLPVQGVKGYTF	TGTGCCAGCAGTTCCCTACCCGTCCAAGGGGTTAAGGGCTACACCTTC
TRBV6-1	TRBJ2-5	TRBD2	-	CATGRTSGEETQYF	TGTGCCACAGGGAGGACTAGCGGGGAAGAGACCCAGTACTTC
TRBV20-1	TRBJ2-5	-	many	CSALPPAGQETQYF	TGCAGTGCCCTCCCACCCGCAGGCCAAGAGACCCAGTACTTC
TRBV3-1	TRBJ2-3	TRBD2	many	CASSRLAGATDTQYF	TGTGCCAGCAGCCGACTAGCGGGGGCCACAGATACGCAGTATTTT
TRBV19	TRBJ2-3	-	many	CASSTSRTDWGPDTQYF	TGTGCCAGTAGTACATCAAGGACTGACTGGGGCCCAGATACGCAGTATTTT
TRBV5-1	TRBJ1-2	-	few	CASSLNDGANYGYTF	TGCGCCAGCAGCCTAAATGACGGAGCTAACTATGGCTACACCTTC
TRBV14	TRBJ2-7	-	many	CASSQAGRGYEQYF	TGTGCCAGCAGCCAAGCCGGGCGAGGGTACGAGCAGTACTTC
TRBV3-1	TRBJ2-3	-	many	CASSLDGLVTDTQYF	TGTGCCAGCAGCCTGGATGGGCTAGTTACAGATACGCAGTATTTT
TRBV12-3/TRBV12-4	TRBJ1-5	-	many	CASSFGVGPNQPQHF	TGTGCCAGCAGTTTTGGGGTGGGGCCTAATCAGCCCCAGCATTTT
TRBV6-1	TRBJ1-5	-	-	CASSEGQLPQPQHF	TGTGCCAGCAGTGAAGGACAGCTCCCGCAGCCCCAGCATTTT
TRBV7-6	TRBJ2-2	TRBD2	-	CASSLSSGLAGDTGELFF	TGTGCCAGCAGCTTATCATCCGGACTAGCGGGAGACACCGGGGAGCTGTTTTTT
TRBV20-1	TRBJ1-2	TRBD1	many	CSATAGTGGPTNYGYTF	TGCAGTGCTACCGCCGGGACAGGGGGCCCTACTAACTATGGCTACACCTTC
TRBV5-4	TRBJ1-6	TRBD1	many	CASSDDRANSPLHF	TGTGCCAGCAGTGATGACAGGGCTAATTCACCCCTCCACTTT
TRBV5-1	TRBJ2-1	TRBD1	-	CASSTGTGVRNEQFF	TGCGCCAGCAGTACGGGGACAGGGGTAAGGAATGAGCAGTTCTTC
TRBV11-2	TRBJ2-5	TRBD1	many	CASSSGDRYQETQYF	TGTGCCAGCAGCTCCGGGGACAGGTACCAAGAGACCCAGTACTTC
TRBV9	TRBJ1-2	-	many	CASSPGGGIGGYTF	TGTGCCAGCAGCCCCGGAGGGGGAATAGGCGGCTACACCTTC
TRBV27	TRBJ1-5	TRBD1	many	CASSFTYRGHNQPQHF	TGTGCCAGCAGTTTCACGTACAGGGGGCATAATCAGCCCCAGCATTTT
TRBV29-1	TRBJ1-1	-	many	CSADEQGDTEAFF	TGCAGCGCTGACGAGCAGGGAGACACTGAAGCTTTCTTT
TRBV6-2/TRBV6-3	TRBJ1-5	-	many	CASSYGRDSNQPQHF	TGTGCCAGCAGTTACGGGAGGGATAGCAATCAGCCCCAGCATTTT
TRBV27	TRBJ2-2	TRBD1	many	CASSLRTGKNTGELFF	TGTGCCAGCAGTTTAAGGACAGGGAAGAACACCGGGGAGCTGTTTTTT